Listed below are T cell receptor beta chains from one sample, sequenced in a study of CD8+CD57+ T cells in acquired aplastic anemia. TCRdb re-called the reads with MiXCR, one entry per CDR3 protein. The repertoire holds about 98,000 distinct CDR3 sequences, with about 67% as singletons. Sequenced sample: sorted CD4+, CD8+, or CD8+CD57+ T cells (not recorded which) from PBMCs. The receptors shown here come from a human donor with aplastic anemia. The conserved cysteine and the conserved F or W are not part of the CDR3 here. Not all rows give a size; the values are once, few, many and, for expanded clones, a class.

v_call	clone_size	cdr3_aa
TRBV5-1	-	ASSLRDRETDTQY
TRBV19	-	ASSIETGVTGELF
TRBV7-2	once	ASSVNRLRTVELF
TRBV7-3	-	ASSTPGGTGGGEQF
TRBV25-1	-	ASSEGGAGGIVSEQY
TRBV10-3	-	AISGLSEGADTQY
TRBV29-1	-	SVAGTSGGAYY
TRBV9	few	ASSPYTGELF
TRBV7-8	-	ASSYSGTGNEQF
TRBV19	once	ASSITGVSTDTQY
TRBV10-1	once	ASSRAISGIEQF
TRBV7-9	once	ASSLTRNTIY
TRBV10-3	-	AIRDVDTDTQY
TRBV4-1	many	ASSPRAGGGTDTQY
TRBV20-1	-	SAKGMRGRTYEQY
TRBV11-2	-	ASSLDPAGSRTDTQY
TRBV15	once	ATSNHRDGNQPQH
TRBV29-1	-	SVRRVVRGDEAF
TRBV10-2	-	ASSVASPYNEQF
TRBV9	once	ASSRSGGGNTIY
TRBV15	-	ATSRDLRVDNSPLH
TRBV5-1	-	ASSLGVETSTDTQY
TRBV7-9	-	ASSLVSGSGEQY
TRBV9	-	ASTGALDYGYT
TRBV2	few	ASSVRQGGGYT
TRBV2	-	ASRKRTASGNTIY
TRBV19	once	ASTPGTYSNQPQH
TRBV19	-	ASSIRSSYGQF
TRBV24-1	-	ATSDPDRGSYEQY
TRBV9	-	ASSSHTGTAQH
TRBV29-1	once	SVETATTYEQY
TRBV20-1	-	SASRSVYEQY
TRBV20-1	-	SARSENTEAF
TRBV9	-	ASSYLAGIGQDTQY
TRBV20-1	-	SASPMGRGEQY
TRBV5-4	-	ASSLAYRNTEAF
TRBV11-1	-	ASSLDGRGNSGNTIY
TRBV9	-	ASSTGLAGGHTSNEQF
TRBV7-3	-	ASSPPGQPYEQY
TRBV15	few	ATSWSGKYNEQF
TRBV7-9	-	ASASAGLSSYEQY